In its sample, the clone carrying this T cell receptor (beta chain) was seen a few times. The ends lost 4 bases at V and 0 bases at J; junction bases unmatched: 4. Germline V CDR1 and CDR2: SGHTA, FQGNSA. This CDR3 is 17 amino acids long. This entry is derived from a study of regulatory T cells in long-lasting Graves disease. The time point was: newly diagnosed GD, antithyroid drugs for less than 3 months. Construction of the TCR library relied on RNA isolated from PBMCs. Arm-PCR with iRepertoire HTBI primers amplified the CDR3 regions for these TCR beta libraries. Each CDR3 protein is one row after TCRdb ran MiXCR on the multiplex PCR reads. The table lists more than 300,000 distinct CDR3 sequences, 15% of them singletons.

The chain employs TRBV7-2 and TRBJ2-6, with 9 nucleotides matching TRBD2. This clonotype was obtained from a female donor with Graves disease. Sequencing was performed on peripheral blood mononuclear cells (PBMCs), taken at new diagnosis, from a patient treated with antithyroid drugs. The CDR3 loop is CASSSGLARSGANVLTF. The CDR3, as DNA: TGTGCCAGCAGCTCCGGACTAGCGCGCTCTGGGGCCAACGTCCTGACTTTC.